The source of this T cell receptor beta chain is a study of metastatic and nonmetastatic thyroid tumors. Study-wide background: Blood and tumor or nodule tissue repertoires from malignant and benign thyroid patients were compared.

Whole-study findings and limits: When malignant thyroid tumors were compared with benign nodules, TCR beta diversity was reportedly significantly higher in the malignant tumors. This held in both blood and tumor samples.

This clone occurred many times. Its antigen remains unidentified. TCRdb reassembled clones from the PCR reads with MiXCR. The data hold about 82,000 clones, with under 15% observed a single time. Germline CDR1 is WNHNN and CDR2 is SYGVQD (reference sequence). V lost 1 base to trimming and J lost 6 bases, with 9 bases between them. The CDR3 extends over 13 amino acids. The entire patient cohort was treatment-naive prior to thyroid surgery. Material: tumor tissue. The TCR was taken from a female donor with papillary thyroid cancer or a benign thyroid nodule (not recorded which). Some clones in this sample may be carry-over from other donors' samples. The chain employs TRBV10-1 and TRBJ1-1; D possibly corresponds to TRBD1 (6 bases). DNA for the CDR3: TGCGCCAGCAGTGAGTGGGGGGCTTCTGAAGCTTTCTTT. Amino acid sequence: CASSEWGASEAFF.